Listed below are T cell receptor beta chains from one sample, sequenced in a study of T cells in Graves' hyperthyroidism and ophthalmopathy. Via MiXCR, TCRdb re-called the multiplex PCR reads, giving one row per CDR3 protein. Among hundreds of thousands of distinct CDR3 sequences listed, approximately 15% were seen once. Sequenced: blood. These receptors were collected from a woman between 18 and 30 years old with Graves' hyperthyroidism. The CDR3 runs from the conserved cysteine through the conserved F or W. Fields, in order: J gene, D gene, clone size, V gene, CDR3 protein, CDR3 DNA. The D gene is left open where the match is weak. Rows may omit the clone size; those that give it use once, few, many or a size class.

TRBJ2-2 TRBD2 many TRBV6-1 CASNIGLAAANTGELFF TGTGCCAGCAATATTGGACTAGCGGCCGCGAACACCGGGGAGCTGTTTTTT
TRBJ2-1 TRBD2 . TRBV5-1 CASSLVGLAAFYNEQFF TGCGCCAGCAGCTTGGTAGGTCTAGCGGCCTTCTACAATGAGCAGTTCTTC
TRBJ1-1 . many TRBV6-2/TRBV6-3 CASSYGLIMNTEAFF TGTGCCAGCAGTTACGGTCTGATAATGAACACTGAAGCTTTCTTT
TRBJ1-6 . many TRBV7-9 CASSLGGFSSPLHF TGTGCCAGCAGCTTAGGGGGTTTTAGTTCACCCCTCCACTTT
TRBJ2-1 TRBD2 . TRBV5-1 CASSSGLAGRAPSSYNEQFF TGCGCCAGCAGCTCCGGGCTAGCGGGAAGAGCCCCGAGCTCCTACAATGAGCAGTTCTTC
TRBJ2-5 . few TRBV5-1 CASTQGGVRETQYF TGCGCCAGTACTCAAGGGGGAGTGAGGGAGACCCAGTACTTC
TRBJ2-1 TRBD2 . TRBV2 CASNSGTSGRNYNEQFF TGTGCCAGCAATTCTGGGACTAGCGGGAGAAACTACAATGAGCAGTTCTTC
TRBJ2-7 TRBD1 many TRBV28 CASNPGDRVNEQYF TGTGCCAGCAATCCCGGGGACAGGGTAAACGAGCAGTACTTC
TRBJ2-1 . many TRBV11-2 CASSLDGSEGVYNEQFF TGTGCCAGCAGCTTAGATGGGTCGGAGGGGGTTTACAATGAGCAGTTCTTC
TRBJ1-3 . . TRBV20-1 CSASGNTIYF TGCAGTGCTAGTGGAAACACCATATATTTT
TRBJ1-4 . many TRBV18 CASSPRERELFF TGTGCCAGCTCACCACGGGAGAGAGAACTGTTTTTT